The clone carrying this TCR beta chain was found a few times. The data belong to a study of T cells after yellow fever vaccination. Germline-derived CDR1 and CDR2 are SGHDT and YYEEEE. The V and J ends lost 5 bases and 3 bases, in that order; junction bases with no gene match: 7. The CDR3 covers 14 residues. TCRdb processed the 5' RACE reads anew with MiXCR; each CDR3 protein has one entry. Among around 320,000 distinct CDR3 sequences listed, around 11% were seen once. The sequence was collected from a young man who received the YFV17D yellow fever vaccine. The sample here was CD4+ T cells sorted from PBMCs, taken 45 days after the yellow fever booster vaccination. The V gene is TRBV5-6, the J gene TRBJ2-5, with 7 bases matching TRBD1. This chain's CDR3 is CASRKTGLEETQYF. CDR3 DNA sequence: TGTGCCAGCAGAAAGACAGGGTTGGAAGAGACCCAGTACTTC.